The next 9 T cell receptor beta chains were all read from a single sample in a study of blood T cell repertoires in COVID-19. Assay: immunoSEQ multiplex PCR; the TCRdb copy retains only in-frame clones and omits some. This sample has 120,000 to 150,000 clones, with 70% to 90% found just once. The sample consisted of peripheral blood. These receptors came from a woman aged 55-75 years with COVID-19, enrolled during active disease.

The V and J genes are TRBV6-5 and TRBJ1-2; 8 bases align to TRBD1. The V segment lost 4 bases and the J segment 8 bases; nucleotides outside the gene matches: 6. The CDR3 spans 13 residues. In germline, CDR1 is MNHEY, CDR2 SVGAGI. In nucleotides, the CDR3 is TGTGCCAGCAGTTGGGGCAGGGGGCACGGCTACACCTTC. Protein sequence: CASSWGRGHGYTF.

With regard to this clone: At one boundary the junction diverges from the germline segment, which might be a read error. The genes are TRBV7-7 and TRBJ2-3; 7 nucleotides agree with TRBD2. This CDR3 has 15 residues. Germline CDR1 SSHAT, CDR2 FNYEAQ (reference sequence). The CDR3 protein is CASSQAGYSTDTQYF. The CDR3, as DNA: TGTGCTAGCAGCCAAGCGGGGTATTCCACAGATACGCAGTATTTT. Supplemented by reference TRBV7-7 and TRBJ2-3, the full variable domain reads GAGVSQSPRYKVTKRGQDVTLRCDPISSHATLYWYQQALGQGPEFLTYFNYEAQPDKSGLPSDRFSAERPEGSISTLTIQRTEQRDSAMYRCASSQAGYSTDTQYFGPGTRLTVL.

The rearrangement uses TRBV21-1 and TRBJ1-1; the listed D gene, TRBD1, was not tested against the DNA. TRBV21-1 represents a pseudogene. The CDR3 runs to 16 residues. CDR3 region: CASSKDWDSSNTEAFF. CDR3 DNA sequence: TGTGCCAGCAGCAAAGACTGGGACAGCTCGAACACTGAAGCTTTCTTT.

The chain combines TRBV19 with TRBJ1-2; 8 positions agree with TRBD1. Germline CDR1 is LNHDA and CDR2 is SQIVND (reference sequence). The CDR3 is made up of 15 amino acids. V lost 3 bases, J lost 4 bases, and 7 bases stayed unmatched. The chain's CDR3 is CASSISRDRPYGYTF. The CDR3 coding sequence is TGTGCCAGTAGTATTTCGCGGGACAGGCCCTATGGCTACACCTTC.

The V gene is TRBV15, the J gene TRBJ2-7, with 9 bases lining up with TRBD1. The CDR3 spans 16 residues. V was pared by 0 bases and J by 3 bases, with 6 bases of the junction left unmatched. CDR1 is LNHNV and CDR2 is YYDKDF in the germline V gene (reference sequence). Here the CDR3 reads CATSRDPGTGIYEQYF. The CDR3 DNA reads TGTGCCACCAGCAGAGATCCCGGGACAGGGATCTACGAGCAGTACTTC. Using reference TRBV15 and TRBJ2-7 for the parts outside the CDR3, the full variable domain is DAMVIQNPRYQVTQFGKPVTLSCSQTLNHNVMYWYQQKSSQAPKLLFHYYDKDFNNEADTPDNFQSRRPNTSFCFLDIRSPGLGDTAMYLCATSRDPGTGIYEQYFGPGTRLTVT.

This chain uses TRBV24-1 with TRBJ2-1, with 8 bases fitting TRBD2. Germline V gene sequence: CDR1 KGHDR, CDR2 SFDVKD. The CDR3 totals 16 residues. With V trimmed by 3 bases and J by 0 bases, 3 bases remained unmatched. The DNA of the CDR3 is TGTGCCACCAGTGATGGGAGCGGGGGCTCCTACAATGAGCAGTTCTTC. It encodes CATSDGSGGSYNEQFF.

In DNA, the CDR3 is TGCGCCAGCAGCCAAGGCGGCTTTGCTGTGGGAGCTTTCTTT. Protein: CASSQGGFAVGAFF. The chain links TRBV4-1 to TRBJ1-1; no definite D call. CDR1 and CDR2 (germline): MGHRA, YSYEKL. CDR3 size: 14 residues. V lost 1 base, J lost 10 bases, and 16 bases lay in between.

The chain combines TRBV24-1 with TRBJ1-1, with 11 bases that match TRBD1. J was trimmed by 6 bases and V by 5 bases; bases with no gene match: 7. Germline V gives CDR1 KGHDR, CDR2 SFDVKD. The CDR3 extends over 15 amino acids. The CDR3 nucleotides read TGTGCCACCAGTGCTCCGGGACAGGGGGTCGCTGAAGCTTTCTTT. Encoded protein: CATSAPGQGVAEAFF.

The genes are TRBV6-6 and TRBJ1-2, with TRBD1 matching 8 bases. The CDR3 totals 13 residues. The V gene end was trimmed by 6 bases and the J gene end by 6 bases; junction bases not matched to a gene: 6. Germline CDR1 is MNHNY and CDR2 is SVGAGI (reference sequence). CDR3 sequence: CASRLQGEDGYTF. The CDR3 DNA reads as TGTGCCAGCAGATTACAGGGGGAAGATGGCTACACCTTC.